Listed below are T cell receptor beta chains from one sample, sequenced in a study of T-cell reconstitution after alpha-beta-depleted transplantation in children. TCRdb re-called the PCR reads through MiXCR, storing one row per CDR3 protein. This repertoire shows about 110,000 distinct CDR3 sequences, approximately 6.6% found once; its top ten account for 20% to 25%. Specimen: PBMCs, mostly from graft donor cells, collected 360 days after TCRalphabeta/CD19-depleted stem cell transplant. The receptors were sampled from a male patient between 2 and 15 years old who had a stem cell transplant for acute lymphoblastic leukemia, so the T cells may come from the graft donor. Both conserved end residues are part of each CDR3. A D gene is named only where the DNA matches it firmly. Part of the rows lack a size; the others show once, few, many or a class for expanded clones.

V,size,J,D,CDR3,DNA
TRBV12-3/TRBV12-4,many,TRBJ2-1,-,CASSHGQYNEQFF,TGTGCCAGCAGTCATGGACAGTACAATGAGCAGTTCTTC
TRBV9,many,TRBJ2-7,TRBD1,CASSPDRGSYEQYF,TGTGCCAGCAGCCCCGACAGGGGGTCTTACGAGCAGTACTTC
TRBV6-2/TRBV6-3,few,TRBJ2-1,TRBD1,CASSPLSGTGGKSSYNEQFF,TGTGCCAGCAGCCCCTTATCCGGGACAGGGGGCAAAAGCTCCTACAATGAGCAGTTCTTC
TRBV6-5,many,TRBJ1-1,-,CASSYEGYTEAFF,TGTGCCAGCAGTTACGAAGGGTACACTGAAGCTTTCTTT
TRBV20-1,-,TRBJ2-7,-,CSAREGLGASYEQYF,TGCAGTGCTAGAGAGGGGCTGGGGGCATCTTACGAGCAGTACTTC
TRBV6-2/TRBV6-3,many,TRBJ2-7,-,CASSSKGYEQYF,TGTGCCAGCAGTTCCAAAGGCTACGAGCAGTACTTC
TRBV7-2,many,TRBJ2-1,-,CASSLGSGRRYNEQFF,TGTGCCAGCAGCTTAGGAAGCGGGCGGAGGTACAATGAGCAGTTCTTC
TRBV7-8,few,TRBJ1-1,-,CASSFGGVTEAFF,TGTGCCAGCAGCTTTGGGGGGGTGACTGAAGCTTTCTTT
TRBV28,many,TRBJ2-3,-,CASSTEVGPTITDTQYF,TGTGCCAGCAGTACCGAGGTTGGGCCGACTATCACAGATACGCAGTATTTT
TRBV24-1,many,TRBJ2-1,-,CATSDFTRPHNEQFF,TGTGCCACCAGTGATTTCACTAGACCCCACAATGAGCAGTTCTTC
TRBV9,-,TRBJ2-3,-,CASSPRPDPTDTQYF,TGTGCCAGCAGTCCCCGACCGGACCCCACAGATACGCAGTATTTT
TRBV6-1,few,TRBJ1-3,-,CASWLKSSGNTIYF,TGTGCCAGCTGGTTGAAATCCTCTGGAAACACCATATATTTT
TRBV4-2,few,TRBJ2-7,TRBD1,CASSQVLQGVYEQYF,TGTGCCAGCAGCCAAGTTCTGCAGGGGGTATACGAGCAGTACTTC
TRBV30,-,TRBJ1-5,-,CAWRDLSSNQPQHF,TGTGCCTGGAGGGACTTGTCTAGCAATCAGCCCCAGCATTTT
TRBV28,-,TRBJ1-4,-,CASSLMGSLNEKLFF,TGTGCCAGCAGTTTAATGGGCAGCCTTAATGAAAAACTGTTTTTT
TRBV9,many,TRBJ1-1,-,CASSAGANTEAFF,TGTGCCAGCAGCGCCGGGGCAAACACTGAAGCTTTCTTT
TRBV7-8,few,TRBJ2-3,-,CASSLGGTPRDTQYF,TGTGCCAGCAGCTTAGGGGGGACCCCGCGGGATACGCAGTATTTT
TRBV9,many,TRBJ1-2,-,CASSVADRNYGYTF,TGTGCCAGCAGCGTAGCGGACCGTAACTATGGCTACACCTTC
TRBV6-2/TRBV6-3,-,TRBJ2-7,-,CASSYRTGYEQYF,TGTGCCAGCAGTTACAGAACAGGGTACGAGCAGTACTTC
TRBV9,-,TRBJ1-4,-,CATSRADATNEKLFF,TGTGCCACCAGTAGAGCAGACGCAACTAATGAAAAACTGTTTTTT
TRBV4-2,few,TRBJ1-6,-,CASSQDVASNSPLHF,TGTGCCAGCAGCCAAGATGTGGCGAGTAATTCACCCCTCCACTTT
TRBV29-1,many,TRBJ2-7,-,CSVGRDGRYEQYF,TGCAGCGTTGGTCGGGACGGTCGGTACGAGCAGTACTTC
TRBV28,-,TRBJ1-5,-,CASSLTASHQPQHF,TGTGCCAGCAGTTTAACCGCAAGCCATCAGCCCCAGCATTTT
TRBV2,many,TRBJ2-5,TRBD1,CASSRQGGKETQYF,TGTGCCAGCAGTCGACAGGGGGGAAAAGAGACCCAGTACTTC
TRBV20-1,-,TRBJ2-7,TRBD1,CSASPGQGPYYEQYF,TGCAGTGCTTCACCGGGACAGGGCCCCTACTACGAGCAGTACTTC
TRBV29-1,many,TRBJ2-3,-,CSVGLTWGAGTDTQYF,TGCAGCGTAGGGTTAACGTGGGGCGCCGGCACAGATACGCAGTATTTT
TRBV27,many,TRBJ2-1,-,CASSLLANEQFF,TGTGCCAGCAGTTTACTAGCAAATGAGCAGTTCTTC
TRBV10-3,many,TRBJ2-7,-,CAISMGHGIDEQYF,TGTGCCATCAGCATGGGACACGGGATAGACGAGCAGTACTTC
TRBV9,-,TRBJ2-1,TRBD1,CASSLEGQGGNNEQFF,TGTGCCAGCAGCCTAGAGGGACAGGGAGGAAACAATGAGCAGTTCTTC
TRBV6-2/TRBV6-3,few,TRBJ1-3,-,CASSPYPPRTDGNTIYF,TGTGCCAGCAGTCCTTACCCCCCCCGGACAGACGGAAACACCATATATTTT
TRBV24-1,many,TRBJ1-1,-,CATLSGTNVNTEAFF,TGTGCCACCCTCTCCGGGACAAACGTGAACACTGAAGCTTTCTTT
TRBV7-9,-,TRBJ2-2,-,CASSPTRITGELFF,TGTGCCAGCAGCCCCACACGTATCACCGGGGAGCTGTTTTTT
TRBV24-1,few,TRBJ2-1,-,CATSDLEGSEQFF,TGTGCCACCAGTGACCTGGAAGGGAGCGAGCAGTTCTTC
TRBV5-1,-,TRBJ1-2,-,CASSLTKQGSDYGYTF,TGCGCCAGCAGCTTGACAAAACAGGGCTCAGACTATGGCTACACCTTC
TRBV18,many,TRBJ2-1,-,CASSPGRRQFF,TGTGCCAGCTCTCCTGGGAGGCGGCAGTTCTTC
TRBV7-2,few,TRBJ2-1,-,CASSLGPRDWDEQFF,TGTGCCAGCAGCTTAGGTCCTAGAGACTGGGATGAGCAGTTCTTC
TRBV5-4,many,TRBJ2-1,-,CASSPSRGGEQFF,TGTGCCAGCAGCCCCTCGAGGGGGGGCGAGCAGTTCTTC
TRBV4-3,few,TRBJ2-4,-,CASSQDPDPGSIQYF,TGCGCCAGCAGCCAAGATCCGGATCCCGGGAGCATTCAGTACTTC
TRBV6-2/TRBV6-3,many,TRBJ2-7,TRBD2,CASTILAGGSYEQYF,TGTGCCAGCACCATACTAGCGGGAGGTTCCTACGAGCAGTACTTC